The subject of this entry is one T cell receptor beta chain. Its antigen remains unidentified. These data originate in a study of T cell responses to AZD1222 COVID-19 vaccine. Overall study: Some second doses came at about 4 weeks and others at about 12 weeks; these were pooled. Whole-study results and caveats: Donors were chiefly white British, with a greater number of females, and clonal diversity was perhaps underestimated. Nearly half of spike-specific TCRs reportedly target variant regions that are unmutated in the B.1.351 and B.1.1.7 variants.

The CDR3 has 11 residues. V lost 5 bases and J lost 10, with 9 bases in between. CDR1 is LGHNT, CDR2 FRNRAP, per germline. TCRdb's copy holds only in-frame clones and misses some; the assay was immunoSEQ multiplex PCR. The sample records 150,000 to 200,000 clones, more than 90% being singletons. The sequence was obtained from an adult in good health. The sequencing here drew on peripheral blood, taken on day 0 of AZD1222 vaccination. This rearrangement joins TRBV12-5 to TRBJ2-1, with D perhaps TRBD1 or TRBD2 (5 bases each). CDR3 protein: CASGSWGEQFF. CDR3 nucleotide sequence: TGTGCTAGTGGTAGCTGGGGGGAGCAGTTCTTC.